The entry that follows covers one T cell receptor beta chain sequence. Its antigen is unknown. These reads were obtained on an Illumina HiSeq 2000. TCR beta cDNA libraries were prepared using 5'RACE template switching, which introduced a universal primer site and unique molecular identifiers. cDNA synthesis was primed from the TCR beta constant segment and was followed by two successive PCR amplification steps. The study's processing was this. MIGEC was used to demultiplex reads and group the reads by UMI, and MiTCR was used to assemble and quantify clonotypes. To exclude erroneous sequences, any TCR cDNA sequence not supported by at least two reads was discarded. The tcR package was used for downstream repertoire analysis, with clonotypes matched between fractions based on CDR3 nucleotide sequence plus V segment. VDJmatch was used to annotate antigen specificity against VDJdb, with one amino acid substitution allowed in CDR3. Once TCRdb had reprocessed the reads, it stored one entry per CDR3 protein sequence and supplied no DNA. Here the V and J calls rest on TCRdb's processing, not on the authors' analysis. The sample's records list a few hundred thousand distinct CDR3 sequences. The ten largest clones add up to roughly 0.4% of the sample.

HCMV-specific IgG was detected in serum with a commercial ELISA kit to determine HCMV serostatus. Ficoll density gradient centrifugation was used to isolate peripheral blood mononuclear cells from blood. This specimen belongs to a study of T cells expressing NK-cell markers (dated by TCRdb to 2020 to 2021). A note on the overall study: Three sorted T-cell subsets (CD3+CD56+NKG2C+, CD3+CD56+NKG2C- and CD3+CD56-NKG2C+) from under ten donors had their TCR beta-chain repertoires profiled. Illumina HiSeq 2000/2500, MiSeq or NextSeq was used to sequence libraries as 2 x 150 bp reads. Among the eight sequenced donors, only one was HCMV-seronegative, while the other seven were HCMV-seropositive. The eight sequenced donors were randomly selected healthy volunteers, three men and five women.

The full study reports these points: It remained unclear whether the expanded NKG2C-expressing T cell clones were specific for HCMV antigens. In several donors, the dominant CD3+CD56+NKG2C+ clonotypes were found to rank among the top 10 CD8+ clonotypes and to make up about 1.0-7.5% of CD8+ T cells. Those dominant clonotypes were again the most abundant among CD3+CD56-NKG2C+ cells in a handful of donors, at roughly 25-60.1%.

Material for sequencing was blood T cells: a sorted CD56 or NKG2C T cell subset, CD4+ or CD8+ T cells, or bulk PBMC T cells (not recorded which). This TCR was recovered from a man aged 18 to 35 in good health. Donor details come from another sample of the same person, matched by shared clones.

CDR3 loop: CASSRSRETQYF. The chain is made from TRBV3-1 and TRBJ2-5. Its CDR3 holds 12 amino acids, cysteine through phenylalanine. Only the protein is on record. From the germline V gene (reference sequence), CDR1 is LGHDT and CDR2 is YNNKEL.